The 8 T cell receptor beta chains below come from one sample, sequenced in a study of STAT5B mutations in CD4+ large granular lymphocyte leukemia. The method was immunoSEQ multiplex PCR; TCRdb's version includes in-frame clones alone and lacks a portion of them. The sample includes about 38,000 clones, about 80% of them seen just once. Input material: CD4+ T cells from blood buffy coats. The receptors originated from a human donor in good health.

The genes are TRBV27 and TRBJ1-2; TRBD1 is a possible D gene (6 bases). CDR3 length: 17 amino acids. V shed 6 bases and J shed 2 bases, with 22 bases lying between them. Looked up from germline, CDR1 is MNHEY and CDR2 is SMNVEV (reference sequence). The CDR3 sequence: CASSPIVRRGANYGYTF. The CDR3 bases are TGTGCCAGCAGCCCCATAGTCCGCAGGGGCGCCAACTATGGCTACACCTTC.

V usage is TRBV7-3 and J usage is TRBJ2-1; a possible D gene is TRBD2 (6 bases). CDR1 and CDR2 (germline): SGHTA, FQGTGA. The CDR3 loop spans 17 amino acids. Trimming removed 5 bases from V and 4 bases from J, with 21 bases in between. CDR3 amino acids: CASSLYWGRRGYNEQFF. The CDR3 nucleotides are TGTGCCAGCAGCCTCTATTGGGGCCGGCGGGGTTACAATGAGCAGTTCTTC.

The chain combines TRBV10-2 with TRBJ2-5; D gene unclear. Trimming removed 2 bases at V and 3 bases at J, with 7 bases between. Germline CDR1 is WSHSY and CDR2 is SAAADI. The CDR3 has 13 residues. The CDR3 DNA reads TGCGCCAGCAGTGAGGTTACTAAAGAGACCCAGTACTTC. Amino acids: CASSEVTKETQYF.

The V call is TRBV5-4, the J call TRBJ2-7; tentative D call: TRBD1 (6 bases). This CDR3 is built from 14 residues. Germline values: CDR1 SGHNT, CDR2 YYREEE (reference sequence). Deletions cut 0 bases from V and 1 base from J, with 8 bases between. CDR3 DNA sequence: TGTGCCAGCAGCTTGGTGGGACAATCCTACGAGCAGTACTTC. Residues: CASSLVGQSYEQYF.

J is TRBJ2-5 and V is TRBV18; D is undetermined. There are 12 residues in the CDR3. Trimming took off 3 bases at V and 2 bases at J, with 4 bases between the two ends. Germline V lookup: CDR1 KGHSH, CDR2 LQKENI. The CDR3 region has the DNA TGTGCCAGCTCACCCCAGCAAGAGACCCAGTACTTC. This gives the protein CASSPQQETQYF.

In this sample, this clone turned up a few times. The genes are TRBV2 and TRBJ2-7; a possible D gene is TRBD1 (5 bases). Trimming left V 5 bases short and J 0 bases short, with 11 bases between. The CDR3 is 14 amino acids. Germline V lookup: CDR1 SNHLY, CDR2 FYNNEI. The CDR3 protein is CASSPRVVSYEQYF. The CDR3 region has the DNA TGTGCCAGCAGTCCCAGGGTGGTCTCCTACGAGCAGTACTTC.

The CDR3 loop reads CASSQRQVNEQFF. The CDR3 nucleotides read TGTGCCAGCAGCCAGCGACAGGTCAATGAGCAGTTCTTC. The rearrangement joins TRBV7-8 to TRBJ2-1, with a tentative D call TRBD1 (6 bases). The CDR3 is 13 residues long. Germline lookup yields CDR1 SGHVS and CDR2 FQNEAQ. The V gene lost 5 bases and the J gene lost 6 bases, with 11 bases spanning the gap. The whole variable domain, filled in from reference TRBV7-8 and TRBJ2-1, reads GAGVSQSPRYKVAKRGQDVALRCDPISGHVSLFWYQQALGQGPEFLTYFQNEAQLDKSGLPSDRFFAERPEGSVSTLKIQRTQQEDSAVYLCASSQRQVNEQFFGPGTRLTVL.

The V gene is TRBV13, the J gene TRBJ2-7; TRBD1 might be the D (7 bases). CDR3 size: 15 residues. Per germline, CDR1 PRHDT and CDR2 FYEKMQ (reference sequence). V was clipped by 0 bases and J by 7 bases, with 16 bases between them. This CDR3 is CASSLGRRGLGEQYF. As DNA, the CDR3 is TGTGCCAGCAGCTTAGGCCGGAGGGGGCTGGGAGAGCAGTACTTC.